This passage covers 8 T cell receptor beta chains from one sample sequenced in a study of blood T cell repertoires in COVID-19. Sequenced by immunoSEQ multiplex PCR; TCRdb stores in-frame clones only, minus some. The sample consists of approximately 180,000 clones, about 81% of them appearing once. Sequencing was done on a sample of peripheral blood. These receptors were obtained from a woman between 65 and 79 years old with acute or convalescent COVID-19.

The chain employs TRBV7-2 and TRBJ2-6; 9 bases are shared with TRBD1. Trimming cost V 5 bases and J 0 bases; bases outside gene matches: 5. There are 17 residues in the CDR3. Germline V CDR1 and CDR2: SGHTA, FQGNSA. CDR3 sequence: CASSEQGARSGANVLTF. Written as DNA, the CDR3 is TGTGCCAGCAGCGAACAGGGGGCCCGCTCTGGGGCCAACGTCCTGACTTTC.

The V call is TRBV18, the J call TRBJ1-5; weak D call: TRBD1 (5 bases). Germline-derived CDR1 and CDR2 are KGHSH and LQKENI. CDR3 length: 12 residues. Trimming removed 5 bases at V and 7 bases at J, with 9 bases between. This CDR3 is CASSTTDQPQHF. The CDR3 nucleotides read TGTGCCAGCTCAACGACAGACCAGCCCCAGCATTTT.

This sequence joins TRBV28 and TRBJ1-2, with D possibly being TRBD1 (5 bases). Germline CDR1 is MDHEN and CDR2 is SYDVKM. The V and J ends lost 10 bases and 5 bases respectively, with 14 bases between them. The CDR3 length is 12 residues. CDR3 loop: CATQEGLYGYTF. The CDR3 nucleotides are TGTGCCACCCAGGAGGGGCTGTATGGCTACACCTTC.

The chain joins TRBV2 to TRBJ2-3, with 7 bases lining up with TRBD2. The CDR3 runs 14 residues. The V and J ends lost 11 bases and 8 bases, in that order; junction bases with no gene match: 16. Germline loops: CDR1 SNHLY, CDR2 FYNNEI. This CDR3 is CASARLAQARTQYF. The CDR3 DNA reads as TGTGCCTCCGCGAGACTAGCTCAGGCGCGTACGCAGTATTTT.

The table lists this clone with a few counts. V is TRBV19 and J is TRBJ2-7; 12 positions match TRBD2. CDR3 length equals 15 residues. Trimming removed 9 bases from V and 3 bases from J; junction bases left unmatched: 9. Germline V gene sequence: CDR1 LNHDA, CDR2 SQIVND (reference sequence). Here the CDR3 DNA reads TGTGCCAGGCCCAGACTAGCGGGAGAGAACTACGAGCAGTACTTC. It translates to CARPRLAGENYEQYF.

This clone was detected once. V is TRBV5-1 and J is TRBJ2-2; the D gene is possibly TRBD1 (6 bases). The ends were cut back, 9 bases at V and 2 bases at J, with 14 bases in the middle. From germline, CDR1 is SGHRS and CDR2 YFSETQ. There are 14 residues in the CDR3. CDR3 coding DNA: TGCGCCACAAGGGACACCGGAAACACCGGGGAGCTGTTTTTT. This encodes CATRDTGNTGELFF. The full variable domain, with the rest looked up from reference TRBV5-1 and TRBJ2-2, is KAGVTQTPRYLIKTRGQQVTLSCSPISGHRSVSWYQQTPGQGLQFLFEYFSETQRNKGNFPGRFSGRQFSNSRSEMNVSTLELGDSALYLCATRDTGNTGELFFGEGSRLTVL.

The V gene is TRBV9, the J gene TRBJ1-2; weak D call: TRBD1 (5 bases). Trimming removed 0 bases at V and 5 bases at J, with 17 bases between. Germline assignment: CDR1 SGDLS and CDR2 YYNGEE. The CDR3 is made up of 16 amino acids. The CDR3 DNA reads as TGTGCCAGCAGCGTAGAGGCAGGACATTCAAGTTATGGCTACACCTTC. It encodes CASSVEAGHSSYGYTF.

The rearrangement joins TRBV14 to TRBJ1-1; 8 bases line up with TRBD1. Germline values: CDR1 SGHDN, CDR2 FVKESK. Germline trimming cut 4 bases from V and 4 bases from J; bases unmatched to any gene: 5. The CDR3 is 14 amino acids. CDR3 coding DNA: TGTGCCAGCAGCCGAGGACAGGGAGGCACTGAAGCTTTCTTT. Protein product: CASSRGQGGTEAFF.